The source of this TCR beta chain is a study of blood T cell repertoires in COVID-19 (dated by TCRdb to 2020 to 2021). About the full investigation: Recovered participants in ImmuneRACE Cohort 3 were defined by two consecutive negative NP/OP PCR tests, clearance by a healthcare professional, or resolution of symptoms. The samples were drawn from the first 160 participants of the ongoing ImmuneRACE study and from 950 to 1,500 subjects provided by 6 global collaborators. A freely available public database, intended as a resource for researchers studying the immune response to SARS-CoV-2, is where the repertoires were released. Sample metadata almost always included a de-identified subject ID, COVID-19 status, age in years and sex. Samples covering the acute and convalescent phases of COVID-19 were provided by collaborators in the United States, Italy and Spain. Deeply sampled blood TCRbeta repertoires from subjects exposed to, actively infected with, or recovered from COVID-19 were included in the dataset. Where available, HLA class I and class II types were obtained from metadata supplied by the sample provider rather than from assay-based typing. The material from the prospective study consisted of cDNA or gDNA derived from T cells, B-cell-depleted T cells, or PBMCs.

Per the germline V gene, SGHRS is the CDR1 and YFSETQ is the CDR2. Clipping removes 4 bases from V and 10 bases from J, with 6 as the unmatched junction base count. The CDR3, cysteine through phenylalanine, is 14 amino acids long. Just the 42-base CDR3 DNA is kept, in frame starting at base 1. Participants in the prospective study were aged roughly 18 to 90 years, lived in 20 to 25 United States geographic areas, and enrolled through a virtual design. To assign participants to cohorts, the prospective study relied on clinical history that participants themselves reported in a screening survey and a study questionnaire. In the prospective study, mobile phlebotomists collected whole blood, serum and a nasopharyngeal or oropharyngeal swab from each participant. Prospective study participants could optionally give additional blood draws and questionnaires over an approximately 2-month period. Before DNA extraction, blood samples from the prospective study were shipped at room temperature or frozen.

Paper-wide results and their limitations: How much clinical and demographic metadata was included differed by source and by participant, and the metadata was provided uncurated.

TCRbeta CDR3 regions were amplified from genomic DNA by means of the immunoSEQ Assay, a bias-controlled multiplex PCR. Under the source paper's analysis protocol: The number of nucleated cells in each sample was estimated by amplification of reference gene primers within the assay. To quantify the absolute abundance of each unique TCRbeta CDR3 rearrangement, sequence reads were collapsed and filtered. For each sample, productive Simpson clonality was calculated by taking the square root of Simpson's diversity index across productive rearrangements. TCRdb obtained this table from immuneACCESS and retained in-frame rearrangements with V and J assigned. These tables miss some clones; where compared with another copy, unresolved V genes account for less than half of the shortfall, and the remainder is unexplained. V, J and clone size reflect that table, while D and trimming were determined from the DNA. For this sample there are about 210,000 clones; 86% appear just once. The ten largest clonotypes hold around 23% of the sample.

As regards this clone: Its antigen target is currently unknown. No quality values exist for individual bases; no much larger clone is one base distant.

The sequence came from a woman aged 40-49 years in a cohort exposed to, infected with or recovered from COVID-19 (not recorded which). Recombination joined TRBV5-1 with TRBJ1-6; TRBD1 agrees with 9 junctional bases. Sequencing used PBMCs or T cells enriched from blood (not recorded which). The CDR3 protein: CASSTWTGDSPLHF. DNA sequence: TGCGCCAGCAGCACCTGGACAGGGGACTCACCCCTCCACTTT.